This T cell receptor beta chain was identified in a study of T cell changes during pregnancy in multiple sclerosis. This clone was observed a single time. Germline CDR1 reads SGHTA; CDR2 reads FQGNSA. V was cut by 5 bases and J by 0 bases, with 14 bases left in between. The CDR3 is 16 residues long. Assay used: immunoSEQ multiplex PCR; TCRdb lists only in-frame clones, some missing. The table includes approximately 29,000 clones, 89% detected once. This receptor was obtained from a female donor with multiple sclerosis, enrolled in a pregnancy study. The sequences come from CD4+ T cells from peripheral blood mononuclear cells, collected in the second trimester of pregnancy. The V gene is TRBV7-2, the J gene TRBJ2-1, with D possibly being TRBD1 (5 bases). The DNA for the CDR3 is TGTGCCAGCAGCCTGACAGTCGATCTCTCCTACAATGAGCAGTTCTTC. This translates into CASSLTVDLSYNEQFF.